This passage covers 29 T cell receptor beta chains from one sample sequenced in a study of T cells in Graves' hyperthyroidism and ophthalmopathy. The CDR3 regions of TCR beta were amplified from RNA transcripts. TCR CDR3 underwent first-round RT-PCR with the HTBI primer set. TCRdb processed the multiplex PCR reads anew with MiXCR; each CDR3 protein has one entry. Here the sample spans just over 550,000 distinct CDR3 sequences, 35% to 55% being singletons. Sequenced sample: peripheral blood or thyroid tissue (not recorded which). Receptors originate from a woman aged 18-35 years with Graves' hyperthyroidism.

This clonotype showed up many times. The rearrangement uses TRBV7-6 and TRBJ1-2; no clear D gene. Germline V gives CDR1 SGHVS, CDR2 FNYEAQ. The V gene lost 7 bases and the J gene lost 10 bases, with 13 bases spanning the gap. This CDR3 is 11 amino acids long. The CDR3 loop reads CASTLKRNYTF. In DNA, the CDR3 is TGTGCCAGCACTTTAAAAAGGAACTACACCTTC.

This clonotype was detected a few times. The chain employs TRBV7-6 and TRBJ2-5; TRBD1 aligns across 7 bases. Germline V gene lookup returns CDR1 SGHVS and CDR2 FNYEAQ. The CDR3 is 13 amino acids. The junction had 5 bases not matched to a gene; V was cut back by 5 bases and J by 5 bases. CDR3 in amino acids: CASSGVQGETQYF. The CDR3 bases are TGTGCCAGCAGCGGGGTACAGGGGGAGACCCAGTACTTC. Full variable domain (remainder filled in from reference TRBV7-6 and TRBJ2-5): GAGVSQSPRYKVTKRGQDVALRCDPISGHVSLYWYRQALGQGPEFLTYFNYEAQQDKSGLPNDRFSAERPEGSISTLTIQRTEQRDSAMYRCASSGVQGETQYFGPGTRLLVL.

This clonotype has a count of ten or more. The CDR3 DNA reads TGTGCCAGCAGTGTTGACGGGGAGACCCAGTACTTC. Protein product: CASSVDGETQYF. The rearrangement uses TRBV2 and TRBJ2-5; D is unclear. Trimming left V 4 bases short and J 5 bases short, with 8 bases between. The CDR3 consists of 12 residues. Germline V gene lookup returns CDR1 SNHLY and CDR2 FYNNEI.

The chain joins TRBV7-2 to TRBJ2-1; 8 bases fit TRBD1. CDR3 length: 13 amino acids. Germline V lookup: CDR1 SGHTA, CDR2 FQGNSA. The trim removed 6 bases at V and 12 bases at J, leaving 10 bases unmatched. CDR3 region: CASRGGQDLGQFF. In DNA, the CDR3 is TGTGCCAGCAGGGGGGGACAGGACCTCGGGCAGTTCTTC.

In this sample, this clonotype turned up a few times. The chain combines TRBV20-1 with TRBJ2-7, with 8 bases aligning to TRBD2. The CDR3 has 15 residues. Germline loops: CDR1 DFQATT, CDR2 SNEGSKA (reference sequence). The CDR3 loop is CSQASPGTSSHEQYF. The CDR3 DNA follows: TGCAGCCAAGCAAGCCCCGGGACTAGTAGCCACGAGCAGTACTTC.

This clonotype was picked up one time. The chain is built from TRBV2 and TRBJ2-7, with 12 nucleotides matching TRBD2. The CDR3 is 17 residues long. Germline loops: CDR1 SNHLY, CDR2 FYNNEI. With 5 bases clipped from V and 4 bases from J, the junction kept 12 bases outside the gene matches. The CDR3 DNA reads as TGTGCCAGCAGTTACGGACTAGCGGGGAGTTATCCATACGAGCAGTACTTC. This encodes CASSYGLAGSYPYEQYF.

The V and J genes are TRBV6-6 and TRBJ2-7; no firm D call. The CDR3 loop spans 14 amino acids. V was shortened by 6 bases and J by 1 base, with 13 bases between the two germline ends. CDR1 and CDR2 from the germline V gene are MNHNY and SVGAGI (reference sequence). The CDR3 sequence: CASSQVASSYEQYF. CDR3 coding DNA: TGTGCCAGCAGCCAAGTGGCCAGTTCCTACGAGCAGTACTTC.

This chain connects TRBV29-1 to TRBJ1-1; D remains ambiguous. The CDR3 is 11 amino acids. V was shortened by 6 bases and J by 7 bases, with 12 bases between the two germline ends. The V gene's germline CDR1 is SQVTM and CDR2 ANQGSEA. CDR3 residues: CSVQRVGEAFF. For the CDR3, the DNA is TGCAGCGTGCAGAGGGTGGGTGAAGCTTTCTTT.

The CDR3: CSARDGMSSEYEQYF. Written as DNA, the CDR3 is TGCAGTGCTAGAGATGGGATGTCTAGCGAGTACGAGCAGTACTTC. This chain joins TRBV20-1 and TRBJ2-7, with a weak D call TRBD2 (6 bases). The CDR3 has 15 residues. The V gene's germline CDR1 is DFQATT and CDR2 SNEGSKA (reference sequence). Trimming stripped 0 bases from V and 4 bases from J, with 16 bases between.

This clonotype was counted a few times. This chain connects TRBV2 to TRBJ1-6; D uncertain. Germline loops: CDR1 SNHLY, CDR2 FYNNEI. The V gene lost 6 bases and the J gene lost 12 bases, with 15 bases spanning the gap. The length of the CDR3 is 13 residues. This CDR3 reads CASSARAPGPLHF. In nucleotides, the CDR3 is TGTGCCAGCAGCGCTCGGGCCCCGGGACCCCTCCACTTT.

The J gene is TRBJ1-4, the V gene TRBV19; unclear D gene. This CDR3 is 15 amino acids long. Germline lookup yields CDR1 LNHDA and CDR2 SQIVND (reference sequence). V was clipped by 5 bases and J by 6 bases, with 16 bases between them. CDR3 coding DNA: TGTGCCAGTAGTTTACCCCCCGGGAACTATGAAAAACTGTTTTTT. The encoded protein is CASSLPPGNYEKLFF.

In the case of this clonotype: At one boundary the junction diverges from the germline segment, which might be a read error. The rearrangement joins TRBV10-3 to TRBJ1-1; no definite D call. Germline V gene sequence: CDR1 ENHRY, CDR2 SYGVKD. This CDR3 is built from 15 residues. CDR3 DNA: TGTGCCAGCAGTCTACGGCGGTTGTCGAACACTGAAGCTTTCTTT. Residues: CASSLRRLSNTEAFF.

The rearrangement joins TRBV5-8 to TRBJ1-2; the D is unclear. Trimming took off 0 bases at V and 6 bases at J, with 15 bases between the two ends. CDR3 length equals 15 residues. Per the germline V gene, CDR1 is SGHTS and CDR2 is YDEGEE. DNA for the CDR3: TGTGCCAGCAGCTTGGCCTGGGGAGGTTTTAATGGCTACACCTTC. This encodes CASSLAWGGFNGYTF.

The sample holds many counts of this clonotype. The chain links TRBV7-3 to TRBJ1-1; D possibly corresponds to TRBD1 (6 bases). V gave up 5 bases and J gave up 7 bases, with 14 bases separating them. The CDR3 runs to 13 residues. Germline loops: CDR1 SGHTA, CDR2 FQGTGA. CDR3 in DNA: TGTGCCAGCAGCCTAGACGGGGGGCTTGAAGCTTTCTTT. Translation gives CASSLDGGLEAFF.

A remark on this clonotype: The conserved final phenylalanine or tryptophan is absent from the CDR3, which likely points to a read error. This CDR3 is CSVKAAMNLAGTEAFL. The CDR3 bases are TGCAGTGTCAAGGCGGCTATGAATTTAGCAGGCACTGAAGCTTTCCTT. This chain connects TRBV20-1 to TRBJ1-1; no definite D call. Germline-derived CDR1 and CDR2 are DFQATT and SNEGSKA (reference sequence). The CDR3 consists of 16 residues. V lost 7 bases to trimming and J lost 4 bases, with 25 bases between them.

Regarding this clonotype: No conserved phenylalanine or tryptophan ends this CDR3, so it is likely a read error. Because the CDR3's place on the DNA is in doubt, the DNA is left out and the CDR3 is given as listed by TCRdb. V is TRBV2 and J is TRBJ1-4; the D call of TRBD1 is as the table states it, not checked on the DNA. Germline CDR1 is SNHLY and CDR2 is FYNNEI. The CDR3 spans 10 residues, counting both ends. CDR3 amino acids: CASIGTGNTY.

CDR3 coding DNA: TGTGCCAGCAGCTTGGCAGTAGGGGCCTACACCTTC. This gives the protein CASSLAVGAYTF. V gene TRBV7-2 combines with J gene TRBJ1-2; a weak D match, TRBD1 (5 bases). Germline V lookup: CDR1 SGHTA, CDR2 FQGNSA. This CDR3 is 12 amino acids long. Trimming cost V 3 bases and J 10 bases, with 12 bases left between them.

This clonotype was counted once. The rearrangement joins TRBV15 to TRBJ2-5, with D perhaps matching TRBD1 (5 bases). Looked up from germline, CDR1 is LNHNV and CDR2 is YYDKDF (reference sequence). The CDR3 has 14 residues. With 5 bases removed from V and 1 base from J, the gap between germline ends came to 11 bases. The CDR3: CATSGTQGQETQYF. The CDR3 DNA is TGTGCCACCAGCGGCACGCAGGGCCAAGAGACCCAGTACTTC. Combining the CDR3 with reference TRBV15 and TRBJ2-5 gives the whole variable domain DAMVIQNPRYQVTQFGKPVTLSCSQTLNHNVMYWYQQKSSQAPKLLFHYYDKDFNNEADTPDNFQSRRPNTSFCFLDIRSPGLGDTAMYLCATSGTQGQETQYFGPGTRLLVL.

This clonotype was observed a few times. This chain connects TRBV19 to TRBJ1-1; D gene uncertain. V lost 5 bases and J 7 bases, leaving 11 bases between the germline ends. CDR1 is LNHDA and CDR2 is SQIVND in the germline V gene (reference sequence). The CDR3 spans 12 residues. Here the CDR3 DNA reads TGTGCCAGTAGTGATGGGCCCTATGAAGCTTTCTTT. Encoded protein: CASSDGPYEAFF.

Comment on this clonotype: The germline gene is not matched at one end of the junction; a read error may be the cause. The rearrangement uses TRBV29-1 and TRBJ1-5, with a tentative D call TRBD1 (6 bases). Germline CDR1 SQVTM, CDR2 ANQGSEA. The CDR3 extends over 15 amino acids. Here the CDR3 reads CSVARGALSNQPQHF. The CDR3 DNA reads TGCAGTGTTGCGAGGGGGGCGCTTAGCAATCAGCCCCAGCATTTT.

The chain is built from TRBV12-3 or TRBV12-4 and TRBJ1-1; D gene uncertain. V was shortened by 4 bases and J by 7 bases, with 10 bases between the two germline ends. The CDR3 contains 12 residues. This CDR3 is CASSSDGNEAFF. DNA for the CDR3: TGTGCCAGCAGTTCGGACGGAAATGAAGCTTTCTTT.

In this sample, this clonotype turned up a few times. The rearrangement links TRBV9 to TRBJ1-1; 7 bases agree with TRBD1. CDR3 length equals 16 residues. With 4 bases clipped from V and 0 bases from J, the junction kept 9 bases outside the gene matches. Germline lookup yields CDR1 SGDLS and CDR2 YYNGEE. CDR3 nucleotides: TGTGCCAGCAGCCAAGTGGGACAGCCCATGAACACTGAAGCTTTCTTT. This translates into CASSQVGQPMNTEAFF.

The chain joins TRBV25-1 to TRBJ2-6; D gene ambiguous. The germline CDR1 and CDR2 sequences are MGHDK and SYGVNS. V was cut by 5 bases and J by 1 base, with 27 bases left in between. This CDR3 comprises 21 residues. The chain's CDR3 is CASSLELGSLGSTSGANVLTF. The CDR3 DNA reads TGTGCCAGCAGTTTAGAGTTAGGGTCACTCGGATCAACTTCTGGGGCCAACGTCCTGACTTTC.

This chain joins TRBV10-3 and TRBJ2-5; D gene unclear. With the DNA end fitting TRBJ2-7 better, the J assignment may be wrong. The CDR3 is 12 amino acids. Germline CDR1 reads ENHRY; CDR2 reads SYGVKD. The CDR3 region has the DNA TGTGCCATCAGATCGACTTACCTCGAGCAGTACTTC. It encodes CAIRSTYLEQYF.

This clonotype has just a few counts. This chain joins TRBV7-8 and TRBJ2-2, with D maybe TRBD1 (5 bases). The CDR3 is 14 amino acids. The V end was cut by 4 bases, the J end by 3 bases, with 9 bases between. Germline V gene sequence: CDR1 SGHVS, CDR2 FQNEAQ. The CDR3 sequence is CASSSLGDTGELFF. CDR3 DNA sequence: TGTGCCAGCAGCTCCCTAGGGGACACCGGGGAGCTGTTTTTT.

The chain couples TRBV7-9 to TRBJ2-5, with D perhaps matching TRBD1 or TRBD2 (6 bases each). Per the germline V gene, CDR1 is SEHNR and CDR2 is FQNEAQ (reference sequence). With 6 bases removed from V and 2 bases from J, the gap between germline ends came to 13 bases. The CDR3 loop spans 14 amino acids. The CDR3: CASRTGALQETQYF. CDR3 nucleotides: TGTGCCAGCAGGACGGGGGCGTTGCAAGAGACCCAGTACTTC.

Ten or more counts support this clonotype. The chain combines TRBV9 with TRBJ1-1; TRBD1 aligns across 8 bases. The CDR3 length is 13 residues. V shed 3 bases and J 4 bases; nucleotides not matched to a gene: 2. CDR1 is SGDLS, CDR2 YYNGEE, per germline. Here the CDR3 reads CASSATGGTEAFF. CDR3 coding DNA: TGTGCCAGCAGCGCCACAGGGGGCACTGAAGCTTTCTTT.

This clonotype was detected ten times or more. The chain recombines TRBV9 with TRBJ1-3, with 7 bases matching TRBD1. CDR1 is SGDLS and CDR2 is YYNGEE in the germline V gene. The CDR3 totals 13 residues. The junction had 3 bases not matched to a gene; V was cut back by 1 base and J by 8 bases. DNA for the CDR3: TGTGCCAGCAGCGTAAGACAGGGAGACACCATATATTTT. Its protein product is CASSVRQGDTIYF. Based on the CDR3 plus reference TRBV9 and TRBJ1-3, the full variable domain is DSGVTQTPKHLITATGQRVTLRCSPRSGDLSVYWYQQSLDQGLQFLIQYYNGEERAKGNILERFSAQQFPDLHSELNLSSLELGDSALYFCASSVRQGDTIYFGEGSWLTVV.

The rearrangement uses TRBV9 and TRBJ2-6; D is unresolved. CDR3 length: 16 residues. V gave up 5 bases and J gave up 0 bases, with 12 bases separating them. Germline loops: CDR1 SGDLS, CDR2 YYNGEE. CDR3 DNA sequence: TGTGCCAGCAGTTTCGCGTCGGGCTCTGGGGCCAACGTCCTGACTTTC. Encoded protein: CASSFASGSGANVLTF.